This T cell receptor (beta chain) was sequenced for a study of T cell repertoires in cytomegalovirus infection. Background on the study: Both a matching HLA type and CMV infection were indicated by public TCR beta signatures.

This clonotype was found a few times. Antigen unknown. The CDR3 covers 14 residues. Germline CDR1 reads SEHNR; CDR2 reads FQNEAQ (reference sequence). The V segment lost 3 bases and the J segment 4 bases; nucleotides outside the gene matches: 3. Study results and limitations: The study identified carriers of CMV plus the relevant HLA from cumulative public TCR beta family frequency. HLA-C-restricted CMV clonotypes gave the most frequent clonotype in two of eight donors.

TCRdb processed the reads anew with MiXCR; each CDR3 protein has one entry. The sample includes 100,000 to 150,000 distinct CDR3 sequences, about 24% of them seen just once. This TCR was recovered from a human donor in good health (CMV status not recorded). Some clones in this sample may be carry-over from other donors' samples. The gene calls are TRBV7-9 and TRBJ1-2; the match to TRBD1 covers 9 bases. The sample comprised PBMCs, sequenced either directly or after in vitro stimulation (not recorded which). CDR3 protein: CASSFGDRAYGYTF. As DNA, the CDR3 is TGTGCCAGCAGCTTCGGGGACAGGGCCTATGGCTACACCTTC. Using reference TRBV7-9 and TRBJ1-2 for the parts outside the CDR3, the full variable domain is DTGVSQNPRHKITKRGQNVTFRCDPISEHNRLYWYRQTLGQGPEFLTYFQNEAQLEKSRLLSDRFSAERPKGSFSTLEIQRTEQGDSAMYLCASSFGDRAYGYTFGSGTRLTVV.